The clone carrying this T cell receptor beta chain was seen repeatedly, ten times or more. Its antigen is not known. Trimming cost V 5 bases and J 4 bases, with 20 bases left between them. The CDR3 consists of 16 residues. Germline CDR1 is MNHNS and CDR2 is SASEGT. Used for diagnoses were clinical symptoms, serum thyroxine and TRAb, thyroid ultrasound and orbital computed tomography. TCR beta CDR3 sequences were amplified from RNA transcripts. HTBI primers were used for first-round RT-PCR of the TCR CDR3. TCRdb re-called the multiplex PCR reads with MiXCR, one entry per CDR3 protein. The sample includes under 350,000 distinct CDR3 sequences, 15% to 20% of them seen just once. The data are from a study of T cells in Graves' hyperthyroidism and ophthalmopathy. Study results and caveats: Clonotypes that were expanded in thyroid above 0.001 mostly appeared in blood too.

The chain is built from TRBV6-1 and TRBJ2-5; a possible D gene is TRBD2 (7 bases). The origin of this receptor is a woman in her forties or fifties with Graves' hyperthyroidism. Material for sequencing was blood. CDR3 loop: CASSNGGGASGETQYF. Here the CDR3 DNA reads TGTGCCAGCAGTAATGGTGGGGGGGCGTCAGGAGAGACCCAGTACTTC.